The entry below gives a single T cell receptor (beta chain) sequence along with its context. As yet, its antigen is unknown. The data originate from a study of type 1 and type 2 diabetes patients. The overall study: Participants included type 1 and type 2 diabetes patients plus nondiabetic controls.

The study, taken as a whole, reports: Some expanded clones seen only in T1D might occur in additional T2D or control samples. Type 2 diabetes repertoires were more diverse than type 1 diabetes repertoires. Type 2 diabetes and control samples shared highly correlated V and J usage, averaging about 0.97.

Amplification started from genomic DNA. A primer set of 30 forward and 13 reverse primers amplified the CDR3. Using its own MiXCR run on the multiplex PCR reads, TCRdb lists one record per CDR3 protein. The sample lists more than 250,000 distinct CDR3 sequences; around 47% were seen once. The CDR3 loop spans 15 amino acids. Germline V CDR1 and CDR2: DFQATT, SNEGSKA (reference sequence). V was trimmed by 3 bases and J by 2 bases, leaving 16 bases between them. The TCR sequence derives from a man aged 18 to 35 with type 2 diabetes. The V gene is TRBV20-1, the J gene TRBJ2-5; D may match TRBD1 or TRBD2 (5 bases each). Sequenced input: peripheral blood mononuclear cells (PBMCs). CDR3 sequence reads: CSASAPERGQETQYF. CDR3 sequence (DNA): TGCAGTGCTAGCGCCCCGGAGAGGGGACAAGAGACCCAGTACTTC.